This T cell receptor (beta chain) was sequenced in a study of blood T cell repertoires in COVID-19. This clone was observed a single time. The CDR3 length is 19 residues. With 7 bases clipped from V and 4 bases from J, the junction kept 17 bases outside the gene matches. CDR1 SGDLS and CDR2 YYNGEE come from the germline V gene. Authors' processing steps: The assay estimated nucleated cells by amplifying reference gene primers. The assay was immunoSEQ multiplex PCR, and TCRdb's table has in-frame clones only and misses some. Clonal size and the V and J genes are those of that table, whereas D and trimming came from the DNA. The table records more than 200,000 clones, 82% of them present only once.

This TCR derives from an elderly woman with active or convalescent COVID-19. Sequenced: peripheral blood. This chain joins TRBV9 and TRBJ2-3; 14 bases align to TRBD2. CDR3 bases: TGTGCCAGCTTTGTACCGGGACTAGCGGGAGACAGCGGTCCAGATACGCAGTATTTT. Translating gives CASFVPGLAGDSGPDTQYF.